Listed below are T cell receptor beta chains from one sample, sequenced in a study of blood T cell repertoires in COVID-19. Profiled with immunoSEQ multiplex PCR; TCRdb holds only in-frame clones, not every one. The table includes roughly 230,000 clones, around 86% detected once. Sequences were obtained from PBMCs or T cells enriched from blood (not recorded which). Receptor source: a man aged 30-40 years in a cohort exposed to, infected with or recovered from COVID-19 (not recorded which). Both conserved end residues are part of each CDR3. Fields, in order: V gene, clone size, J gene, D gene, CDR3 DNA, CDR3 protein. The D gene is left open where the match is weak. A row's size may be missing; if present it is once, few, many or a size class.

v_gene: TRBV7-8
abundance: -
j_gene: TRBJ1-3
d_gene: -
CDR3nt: TGTGCCAGCAGCCGACAGGCTGGAAACACCATATATTTT
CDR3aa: CASSRQAGNTIYF

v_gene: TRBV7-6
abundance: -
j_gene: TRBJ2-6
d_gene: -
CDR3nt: TGTGCCAGCAGCTTAGAAGGCGGGGGCTTCCTCTCTGGGGCCAACGTCCTGACTTTC
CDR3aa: CASSLEGGGFLSGANVLTF

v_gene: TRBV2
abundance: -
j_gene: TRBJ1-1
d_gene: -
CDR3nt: TGTGCCAGCAGTGAAGAACGGGGGTTTACTGAAGCTTTCTTT
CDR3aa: CASSEERGFTEAFF

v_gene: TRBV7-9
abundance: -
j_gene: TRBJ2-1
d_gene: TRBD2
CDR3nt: TGTGCCAGCAGCGCGAGCGGGAGGGCCTCCAATGAGCAGTTCTTC
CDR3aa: CASSASGRASNEQFF

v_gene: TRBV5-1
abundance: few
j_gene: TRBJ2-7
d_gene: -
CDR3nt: TGCGCCAGCAGCTTTGATTCTTTGACACTTGACTTC
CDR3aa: CASSFDSLTLDF

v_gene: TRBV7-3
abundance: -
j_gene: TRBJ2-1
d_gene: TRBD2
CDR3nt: TGTGCCAGCAGCCCAGAGGGGACTAGTCTCAATGAGCAGTTCTTC
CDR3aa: CASSPEGTSLNEQFF

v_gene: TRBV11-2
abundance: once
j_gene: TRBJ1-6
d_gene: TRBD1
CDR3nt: TGTGCCAGCAGCTCCGGGACAGGGAATTCACCCCTCCACTTT
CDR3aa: CASSSGTGNSPLHF

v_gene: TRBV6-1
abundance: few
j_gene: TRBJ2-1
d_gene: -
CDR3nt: TGTGCCAGCAGTGAACTAGGGGGAGGGGCCGATGAGCAGTTCTTC
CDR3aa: CASSELGGGADEQFF

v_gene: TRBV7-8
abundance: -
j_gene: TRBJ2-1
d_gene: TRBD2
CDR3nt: TGTGCCAGCAGCTCCAGGGAGGGACTCAATGAGCAGTTCTTC
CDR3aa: CASSSREGLNEQFF

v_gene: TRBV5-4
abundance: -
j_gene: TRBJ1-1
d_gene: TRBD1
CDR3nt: TGTGCCAGCAGCTCCCGGGACAGGGGGTGGAACACTGAAGCTTTCTTT
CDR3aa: CASSSRDRGWNTEAFF

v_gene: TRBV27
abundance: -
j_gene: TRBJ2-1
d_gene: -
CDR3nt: TGTGCCAGCAGTACCCAAACCACAGGGTACAGAGGGGAGCAGTTCTTC
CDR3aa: CASSTQTTGYRGEQFF

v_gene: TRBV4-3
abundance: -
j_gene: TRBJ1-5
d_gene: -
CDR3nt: TGCGCCAGCAGCCAGAACCTAAATCAGCCCCAGCATTTT
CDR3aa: CASSQNLNQPQHF

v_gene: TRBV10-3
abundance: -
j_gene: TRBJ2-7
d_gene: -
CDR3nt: TGTGCCATCAGTGAGTCAGGGGGGGGCTACGAGCAGTACTTC
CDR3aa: CAISESGGGYEQYF

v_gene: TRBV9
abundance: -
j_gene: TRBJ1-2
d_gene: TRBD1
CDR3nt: TGTGCCAGCAGCGTAGCAAGGGACAGGAACTATGGCTACACCTTC
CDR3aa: CASSVARDRNYGYTF

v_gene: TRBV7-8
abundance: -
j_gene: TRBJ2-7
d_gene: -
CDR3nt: TGTGCCAGCAGCTTAACTTGGGACTCAGCCTACGAGCAGTACTTC
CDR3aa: CASSLTWDSAYEQYF

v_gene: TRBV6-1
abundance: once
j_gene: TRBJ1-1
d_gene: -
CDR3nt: TGTGCCAGCAGTGACGGACAGCGCTGGAGGGCTTTCTTT
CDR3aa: CASSDGQRWRAFF

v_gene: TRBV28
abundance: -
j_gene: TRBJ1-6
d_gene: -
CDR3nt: TGTGCCAGCAGTGCGGGGGGGAGGAATTCACCCCTCCACTTT
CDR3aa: CASSAGGRNSPLHF

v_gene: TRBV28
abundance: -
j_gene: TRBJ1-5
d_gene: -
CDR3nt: TGTGCCAGCAGTTTGTGGGGGCGCATAACTCAGCCCCAGCATTTT
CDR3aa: CASSLWGRITQPQHF

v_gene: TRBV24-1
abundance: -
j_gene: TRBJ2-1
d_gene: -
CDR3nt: TGTGCCACCACTCGAGGGGGGGGTCTGTTCTTC
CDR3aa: CATTRGGGLFF

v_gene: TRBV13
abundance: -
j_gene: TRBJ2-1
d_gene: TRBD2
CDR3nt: TGTGCCAGCAGCCGCGGGACTAGCGGCTACAATGAGCAGTTCTTC
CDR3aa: CASSRGTSGYNEQFF

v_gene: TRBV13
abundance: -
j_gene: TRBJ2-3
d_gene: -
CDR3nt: TGTGCCAGCAGCTTCGGCACAGATACGCAGTATTTT
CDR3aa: CASSFGTDTQYF

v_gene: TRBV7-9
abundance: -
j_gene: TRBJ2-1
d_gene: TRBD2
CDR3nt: TGTGCCAGCAGGGGGCTAGCGGGAGACATACGTGAGCAGTTCTTC
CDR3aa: CASRGLAGDIREQFF

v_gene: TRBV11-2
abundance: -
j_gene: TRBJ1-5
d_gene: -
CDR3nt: TGTGCCAGCAGCTTAAGCTGGGTAGCGCGGAATCAGCCCCAGCATTTT
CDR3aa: CASSLSWVARNQPQHF

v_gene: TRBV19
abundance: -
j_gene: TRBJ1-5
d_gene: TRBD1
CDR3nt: TGTGCCAGTAGTAGGCCCCCCGGGGACAGGGCGCCTGATAGCAATCAGCCCCAGCATTTT
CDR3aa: CASSRPPGDRAPDSNQPQHF